This TCR beta chain was recorded in a study of blood T cell repertoires in COVID-19. Study at large: The samples span acute and convalescent COVID-19 from the United States, Italy and Spain. The analysed material was cDNA or gDNA that came from T cells, B-cell-depleted T cells, or PBMCs.

Per the original methods: Reference gene primer amplification yielded estimated nucleated cell counts. TCRdb's table, derived via immunoSEQ multiplex PCR, lists solely in-frame clones and lacks some. D and trimming come from the DNA, and the V and J calls and clone size come from that table. The table records more than 130,000 clones, approximately 80% of them present only once. CDR3 length: 15 amino acids. Unmatched junction bases numbered 9, after V lost 0 bases and J lost 8 bases. The germline CDR1 and CDR2 sequences are MNHEY and SVGEGT. This TCR derives from a woman of 80 years or more in a cohort sampled during active or convalescent COVID-19. The sample was peripheral blood. The rearrangement joins TRBV6-2 or TRBV6-3 to TRBJ1-2, with 7 bases that match TRBD1. The CDR3 DNA follows: TGTGCCAGCAGTTACTCGACAGGGCTCCAGGAGGGCTACACCTTC. Translated: CASSYSTGLQEGYTF.